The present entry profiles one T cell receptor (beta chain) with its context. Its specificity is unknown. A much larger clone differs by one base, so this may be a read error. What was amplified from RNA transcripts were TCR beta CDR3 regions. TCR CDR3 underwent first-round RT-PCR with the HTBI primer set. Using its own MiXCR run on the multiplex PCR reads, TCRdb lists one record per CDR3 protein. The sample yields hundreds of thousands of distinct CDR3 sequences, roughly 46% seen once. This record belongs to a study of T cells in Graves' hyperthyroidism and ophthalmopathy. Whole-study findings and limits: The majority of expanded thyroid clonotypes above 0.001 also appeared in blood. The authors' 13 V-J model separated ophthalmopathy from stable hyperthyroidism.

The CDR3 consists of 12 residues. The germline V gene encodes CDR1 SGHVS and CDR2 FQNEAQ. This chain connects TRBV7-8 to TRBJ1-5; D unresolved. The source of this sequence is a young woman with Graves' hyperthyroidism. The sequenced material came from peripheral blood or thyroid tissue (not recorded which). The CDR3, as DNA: TGTGTCAGCAGGAGCGGTGGGCAGCCCCAGCATTTT. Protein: CVSRSGGQPQHF.